Following are 10 T cell receptor beta chains from one sample sequenced in a study of cytomegalovirus exposure and HLA in healthy donors. The study ran its PCR with 60 Vbeta and 13 Jbeta primers. The assay was immunoSEQ multiplex PCR, and TCRdb's table has in-frame clones only and misses some. The sample shows tens of thousands of clones, over 50% of them seen only once. The sequencing sample was made of PBMCs. These receptors were taken from a man aged 25 to 40 in good health and CMV-seronegative.

A note on this clone: An end of the junction does not agree with germline; a read error may underlie this. This chain connects TRBV30 to TRBJ1-3, with D unclear. The V gene's germline CDR1 is GTSNPN and CDR2 SVGIG (reference sequence). The CDR3 extends over 14 amino acids. CDR3 region: CAWSVTNSGDTIYF. The CDR3 DNA reads TGTGCCTGGAGTGTAACCAACTCTGGAGACACCATATATTTT.

The chain carries TRBV7-8 and TRBJ2-1; no clear D gene. Germline assignment: CDR1 SGHVS and CDR2 FQNEAQ. This CDR3 comprises 14 residues. V gave up 4 bases and J gave up 4 bases, with 11 bases separating them. Here the CDR3 DNA reads TGTGCCAGCAGCTCCTATGCCCTATACAATGAGCAGTTCTTC. Translated: CASSSYALYNEQFF.

The chain carries TRBV11-2 and TRBJ2-5; D unresolved. V shed 5 bases and J shed 5 bases, with 12 bases lying between them. CDR1 is SGHAT, CDR2 FQNNGV, per germline. The CDR3 runs to 13 residues. CDR3 coding DNA: TGTGCCAGCAGCGCGATAGAATCGGAGACCCAGTACTTC. Translating it yields CASSAIESETQYF. Looking up the rest from reference TRBV11-2 and TRBJ2-5 gives the full variable domain: EAGVAQSPRYKIIEKRQSVAFWCNPISGHATLYWYQQILGQGPKLLIQFQNNGVVDDSQLPKDRFSAERLKGVDSTLKIQPAKLEDSAVYLCASSAIESETQYFGPGTRLLVL.

This sequence joins TRBV7-6 and TRBJ2-2, with 8 bases fitting TRBD1. CDR1 is SGHVS and CDR2 is FNYEAQ in the germline V gene. The trim removed 8 bases at V and 2 bases at J, leaving 4 bases unmatched. CDR3 length: 14 amino acids. CDR3 region: CASLPGGNTGELFF. CDR3 DNA: TGTGCCAGCCTCCCAGGGGGCAACACCGGGGAGCTGTTTTTT. Full variable domain (missing parts from reference TRBV7-6 and TRBJ2-2): GAGVSQSPRYKVTKRGQDVALRCDPISGHVSLYWYRQALGQGPEFLTYFNYEAQQDKSGLPNDRFSAERPEGSISTLTIQRTEQRDSAMYRCASLPGGNTGELFFGEGSRLTVL.

This clone came up a few times. The chain links TRBV28 to TRBJ2-7; 13 bases align to TRBD2. V shed 6 bases, J shed 3 bases, and the junction held 2 bases outside the gene matches. CDR1 MDHEN and CDR2 SYDVKM come from the germline V gene. This CDR3 has 14 amino acids. The CDR3 DNA sequence: TGTGCCAGCAGAAGGACTAGCGGGAGCTACGAGCAGTACTTC. The encoded protein is CASRRTSGSYEQYF. Looking up the rest from reference TRBV28 and TRBJ2-7 gives the full variable domain: DVKVTQSSRYLVKRTGEKVFLECVQDMDHENMFWYRQDPGLGLRLIYFSYDVKMKEKGDIPEGYSVSREKKERFSLILESASTNQTSMYLCASRRTSGSYEQYFGPGTRLTVT.

V is TRBV5-6 and J is TRBJ1-5; unclear D gene. The CDR3 is made up of 12 amino acids. Germline values: CDR1 SGHDT, CDR2 YYEEEE. V lost 0 bases and J lost 14, with 12 bases in between. The DNA for the CDR3 is TGTGCCAGCAGCTTGGCGGGGTACCGGGAGCATTTT. Translated: CASSLAGYREHF.

The gene calls are TRBV5-1 and TRBJ2-5, with TRBD1 identical over 9 bases. CDR3 length equals 15 residues. Germline V CDR1 and CDR2: SGHRS, YFSETQ. V was clipped by 0 bases and J by 7 bases; unmatched bases: 7. The CDR3 coding sequence is TGCGCCAGCAGCTTGGACGGGACAGGGAAGGGGACCCAGTACTTC. Translated, it gives CASSLDGTGKGTQYF.

This clone showed up just once. V and J are TRBV13 and TRBJ1-3; weak D call: TRBD1 (6 bases). The CDR3 runs 16 residues. V was pared by 4 bases and J by 4 bases, with 17 bases between. The germline CDR1 and CDR2 sequences are PRHDT and FYEKMQ (reference sequence). The CDR3 reads CASSSTIPGDGNTIYF. The CDR3 DNA reads TGTGCCAGCAGCTCAACAATTCCAGGGGACGGAAACACCATATATTTT.

Regarding this clone: One end of the junction varies from germline; a read error may be responsible. This chain uses TRBV7-9 with TRBJ2-7; perhaps TRBD1 as D (6 bases). Germline lookup yields CDR1 SEHNR and CDR2 FQNEAQ (reference sequence). The CDR3 is 16 residues long. The CDR3 here is CSSSLGQTGVEGEQYF. In DNA form, the CDR3 reads TGTTCCAGCAGCTTAGGGCAGACAGGTGTAGAGGGGGAGCAGTACTTC. Supplemented by reference TRBV7-9 and TRBJ2-7, the full variable domain reads DTGVSQNPRHKITKRGQNVTFRCDPISEHNRLYWYRQTLGQGPEFLTYFQNEAQLEKSRLLSDRFSAERPKGSFSTLEIQRTEQGDSAMYLCSSSLGQTGVEGEQYFGPGTRLTVT.

This clone was observed a handful of times. The gene calls are TRBV19 and TRBJ2-5, with 7 positions matching TRBD1. Germline trimming cut 5 bases from V and 1 base from J; bases unmatched to any gene: 10. The CDR3 sequence is 16 residues long. Germline loops: CDR1 LNHDA, CDR2 SQIVND (reference sequence). This CDR3 reads CASSPRQGGRQETQYF. CDR3 in DNA: TGTGCCAGTAGTCCCCGACAGGGCGGTCGCCAAGAGACCCAGTACTTC.